Below, 5 T cell receptor beta chains from the same sample are listed, as sequenced in a study of cytomegalovirus exposure and HLA in healthy donors. This PCR relied on a set of 60 Vbeta primers and 13 Jbeta primers. Generated by immunoSEQ multiplex PCR, the TCRdb table keeps only in-frame clones and is missing some. The data hold some 150,000 clones, with 75% to 80% observed a single time. Sequenced sample: PBMCs. These TCRs come from a man in his forties or fifties in good health and CMV-seropositive.

V gene TRBV7-9 combines with J gene TRBJ1-1; D may be TRBD1 (5 bases). The germline V gene encodes CDR1 SEHNR and CDR2 FQNEAQ (reference sequence). The CDR3 is 14 amino acids. The V end was cut by 8 bases, the J end by 5 bases, with 18 bases between. The CDR3, as DNA: TGTGCCAGCCTCCTGGGGGGGGAAGTAACTGAAGCTTTCTTT. As protein: CASLLGGEVTEAFF.

The rearrangement uses TRBV5-1 and TRBJ2-5; 9 bases are a match to TRBD2. The CDR3 has 18 residues. Germline CDR1 SGHRS, CDR2 YFSETQ. J gave up 5 bases and V 0 bases, and 14 bases lay outside the gene matches. The CDR3 coding sequence is TGCGCCAGCAGCTTGGCCAGTAGCGGGAGTAGATTAGGGGAGACCCAGTACTTC. Translating it yields CASSLASSGSRLGETQYF.

V and J are TRBV5-1 and TRBJ2-6, with 8 nucleotides matching TRBD1. The length of the CDR3 is 17 residues. V was pared by 1 base and J by 2 bases, with 5 bases of the junction left unmatched. CDR1 and CDR2 (germline): SGHRS, YFSETQ. CDR3 in amino acids: CASSLTPDRAGANVLTF. CDR3 in DNA: TGCGCCAGCAGCTTGACTCCGGACAGGGCTGGGGCCAACGTCCTGACTTTC.

This chain connects TRBV5-4 to TRBJ2-1; TRBD2 matches 8 bases. CDR3 length: 15 residues. V lost 0 bases, J lost 7 bases, and 6 bases stayed unmatched. The V gene's germline CDR1 is SGHNT and CDR2 YYREEE (reference sequence). CDR3 residues: CASSLVLAGKNEQFF. As DNA, the CDR3 is TGTGCCAGCAGCTTGGTCTTAGCGGGAAAGAATGAGCAGTTCTTC.

The chain uses TRBV18 and TRBJ2-2, with TRBD2 as a possible D gene (5 bases). V gave up 5 bases and J gave up 0 bases, with 7 bases separating them. Germline assignment: CDR1 KGHSH and CDR2 LQKENI. The CDR3 sequence is 14 residues long. CDR3 protein: CASSLLANTGELFF. The CDR3 DNA is TGTGCCAGCTCATTACTAGCGAACACCGGGGAGCTGTTTTTT.